One sample yielded the 20 T cell receptor beta chains listed below, sequenced in a study of cytomegalovirus exposure and HLA in healthy donors. 60 Vbeta and 13 Jbeta primers were used in PCR. The table came from immunoSEQ multiplex PCR; TCRdb's copy has only in-frame clones and leaves some out. Among about 100,000 clones, more than 70% were seen once, and the ten largest hold 15% to 20%. Material: PBMCs. These receptors all stem from a woman aged 60-70 years in good health and CMV-seropositive.

The rearrangement links TRBV5-5 to TRBJ1-5; TRBD1 might be the D (5 bases). V was pared by 0 bases and J by 6 bases, with 10 bases between. The germline V gene has CDR1 SGHKS and CDR2 YYEKEE (reference sequence). CDR3 size: 14 residues. The DNA for the CDR3 is TGTGCCAGCAGCTTGGTGGGGGGAGGTCAGCCCCAGCATTTT. It specifies CASSLVGGGQPQHF.

This clone was detected once. This chain links TRBV19 with TRBJ2-3; 7 bases agree with TRBD1. The V gene end was trimmed by 0 bases and the J gene end by 2 bases; junction bases not matched to a gene: 8. Germline loops: CDR1 LNHDA, CDR2 SQIVND (reference sequence). The CDR3 spans 17 residues. CDR3 sequence (DNA): TGTGCCAGTAGTATAGACCTACAGGGGCCATACACAGATACGCAGTATTTT. Translated: CASSIDLQGPYTDTQYF.

The rearrangement uses TRBV11-2 and TRBJ2-7; D is undetermined. V gave up 1 base and J gave up 6 bases, with 10 bases separating them. Germline-derived CDR1 and CDR2 are SGHAT and FQNNGV. CDR3 length: 13 residues. The CDR3 reads CASSLAPGGEQYF. In DNA form, the CDR3 reads TGTGCCAGCAGCTTAGCTCCGGGTGGCGAGCAGTACTTC.

J is TRBJ2-7 and V is TRBV7-9; D perhaps matches TRBD2 (5 bases). The CDR3 runs 11 residues. Germline V gene data show CDR1 as SEHNR and CDR2 as FQNEAQ (reference sequence). Trimming left V 3 bases short and J 5 bases short, with 5 bases between. The CDR3 coding sequence is TGTGCCAGCAGCTTCGGGGACGAGCAGTACTTC. Residues: CASSFGDEQYF.

V is TRBV5-1 and J is TRBJ2-1, with 11 bases identical to TRBD2. Trimming removed 0 bases from V and 5 bases from J; junction bases left unmatched: 4. Germline CDR1 reads SGHRS; CDR2 reads YFSETQ. The CDR3 contains 16 residues. The CDR3 region is CASSLGELAGDNEQFF. The CDR3 DNA reads TGCGCCAGCAGCTTGGGAGAACTAGCGGGAGACAATGAGCAGTTCTTC.

This clone has more than one count but fewer than ten. The V call is TRBV5-6, the J call TRBJ2-5, with 11 positions matching TRBD2. The J call is uncertain, as TRBJ2-7 better fits the DNA end. Germline loops: CDR1 SGHDT, CDR2 YYEEEE. This CDR3 region has 16 residues. CDR3 loop: CASSLLPSGRSYEQYF. As DNA, the CDR3 is TGTGCCAGCAGCTTGTTACCTAGCGGGAGGTCCTACGAGCAGTACTTC.

This chain links TRBV18 with TRBJ1-1; D is unresolved. V lost 5 bases and J 1 base, leaving 14 bases between the germline ends. Germline CDR1 KGHSH, CDR2 LQKENI. This CDR3 contains 15 residues. The CDR3 spells CASSAFDSSNTEAFF. CDR3 nucleotide sequence: TGTGCCAGCTCAGCCTTCGACTCCTCGAACACTGAAGCTTTCTTT.

The sample holds a few counts of this clone. This chain uses TRBV10-3 with TRBJ1-1, with no clear D. The CDR3 spans 11 residues. The ends were cut back, 6 bases at V and 6 bases at J, with 8 bases in the middle. Germline CDR1 reads ENHRY; CDR2 reads SYGVKD. CDR3 amino acids: CAIRAGSEAFF. The CDR3 DNA sequence: TGTGCCATCAGAGCAGGCTCTGAAGCTTTCTTT.

The V and J genes are TRBV5-4 and TRBJ2-5, with 8 nucleotides matching TRBD1. The better agreement between TRBJ2-7 and the DNA end casts doubt on the J call. CDR1 is SGHNT, CDR2 YYREEE, per germline (reference sequence). The CDR3 contains 14 residues. The CDR3 DNA sequence: TGTGCCAGCAGCAAGGGACAGGCCTTATACGAGCAGTACTTC. This encodes CASSKGQALYEQYF.

The V gene is TRBV5-1, the J gene TRBJ2-7; no reliable D call. The ends were cut back, 3 bases at V and 4 bases at J, with 2 bases in the middle. The CDR3 is made up of 10 amino acids. CDR1 and CDR2 (germline): SGHRS, YFSETQ. The CDR3 region has the DNA TGCGCCAGCAGCTCGTACGAGCAGTACTTC. It translates to CASSSYEQYF.

This chain uses TRBV15 with TRBJ2-7; perhaps TRBD1 as D (8 bases). The V end lost 3 bases, the J end lost 5 bases, and 14 bases lay between the germline ends. CDR1 and CDR2 (germline): LNHNV, YYDKDF (reference sequence). This CDR3 contains 14 residues. The CDR3 loop is CATSSKQGGDEQYF. The CDR3 DNA is TGTGCCACCAGCAGCAAACAGGGGGGGGACGAGCAGTACTTC.

In this sample, this clone turned up a few times. The chain links TRBV5-4 to TRBJ1-2; no definite D call. Germline values: CDR1 SGHNT, CDR2 YYREEE (reference sequence). CDR3 length: 14 residues. V was pared by 4 bases and J by 2 bases, with 12 bases between. CDR3 bases: TGTGCCAGCAGCAGTGGCGGCAGAAACTATGGCTACACCTTC. It codes for CASSSGGRNYGYTF.

The V gene is TRBV29-1, the J gene TRBJ1-2, with TRBD1 matching over 9 bases. Germline values: CDR1 SQVTM, CDR2 ANQGSEA. The CDR3 consists of 13 residues. In nucleotides, the CDR3 is TGCGCGGAGATGGGGACAGGGCGCCATGGCTACACCTTC. It translates to CAEMGTGRHGYTF.

This CDR3 reads CASRTTGAPSSSGNTIYF. CDR3 nucleotide sequence: TGTGCCAGCAGGACGACAGGAGCCCCTTCGAGCTCTGGAAACACCATATATTTT. The chain employs TRBV27 and TRBJ1-3, with D perhaps matching TRBD1 (6 bases). Trimming pared 6 bases from V and 0 bases from J, leaving 21 bases between. This CDR3 spans 18 amino acids. Looked up from germline, CDR1 is MNHEY and CDR2 is SMNVEV (reference sequence).

The V gene is TRBV30, the J gene TRBJ2-3, with 10 nucleotides matching TRBD2. The CDR3 totals 15 residues. Looked up from germline, CDR1 is GTSNPN and CDR2 is SVGIG (reference sequence). The J segment lost 0 bases and the V segment lost 7 bases, leaving 7 bases of the junction unmatched. CDR3 in amino acids: CAYQGLAASTDTQYF. For the CDR3, the DNA is TGTGCCTACCAAGGACTAGCGGCTAGCACAGATACGCAGTATTTT.

The CDR3 DNA follows: TGTGCCAGCAGCTCCGGACGCGGGGATGAAGCTTTCTTT. Translation gives CASSSGRGDEAFF. This chain links TRBV7-9 with TRBJ1-1; D is uncertain. This CDR3 contains 13 residues. V lost 4 bases and J lost 7, with 13 bases in between. Germline V gives CDR1 SEHNR, CDR2 FQNEAQ (reference sequence). The full variable domain, its missing parts supplied by reference TRBV7-9 and TRBJ1-1, is DTGVSQNPRHKITKRGQNVTFRCDPISEHNRLYWYRQTLGQGPEFLTYFQNEAQLEKSRLLSDRFSAERPKGSFSTLEIQRTEQGDSAMYLCASSSGRGDEAFFGQGTRLTVV.

The J gene is TRBJ1-4, the V gene TRBV6-1; D might be TRBD1 (5 bases). Germline CDR1 MNHNS, CDR2 SASEGT. This CDR3 is 15 amino acids long. V was clipped by 2 bases and J by 4 bases, with 11 bases between them. The CDR3 nucleotides are TGTGCCAGCAGTGAACAGCCAGGGATTAATGAAAAACTGTTTTTT. Protein product: CASSEQPGINEKLFF.

This clone was counted once. The DNA for the CDR3 is TGTGCCAGCAGCCTGGGGACTGGCCGCACTTCAAATACGCAGTATTTT. Amino acid sequence: CASSLGTGRTSNTQYF. The rearrangement uses TRBV5-6 and TRBJ2-3; TRBD2 might be the D (6 bases). CDR1 is SGHDT, CDR2 YYEEEE, per germline. The CDR3 totals 16 residues. Deletions cut 4 bases from V and 7 bases from J, with 22 bases between. Together with reference TRBV5-6 and TRBJ2-3, the CDR3 gives the full variable domain: DAGVTQSPTHLIKTRGQQVTLRCSPKSGHDTVSWYQQALGQGPQFIFQYYEEEERQRGNFPDRFSGHQFPNYSSELNVNALLLGDSALYLCASSLGTGRTSNTQYFGPGTRLTVL.

The CDR3 DNA sequence: TGTGCCAGCACTGAGAGGGATGAGCAGTTCTTC. This sequence encodes CASTERDEQFF. This chain joins TRBV28 and TRBJ2-1; weak D call: TRBD2 (5 bases). This CDR3 is 11 amino acids long. In germline, CDR1 is MDHEN, CDR2 SYDVKM. Trimming took off 7 bases at V and 8 bases at J, with 9 bases between the two ends.

The chain couples TRBV7-9 to TRBJ2-7, with 9 bases aligning to TRBD1. V shed 5 bases and J 3 bases; nucleotides not matched to a gene: 5. Looked up from germline, CDR1 is SEHNR and CDR2 is FQNEAQ (reference sequence). The CDR3 loop spans 14 amino acids. In DNA form, the CDR3 reads TGTGCCAGCAGCGCCGGGACAGGGAACTACGAGCAGTACTTC. It yields the protein CASSAGTGNYEQYF.